This T cell receptor beta chain was captured by sequencing in a study of blood T cells in healthy people across ages. Study details: When template switching was applied, about one barcoded beta molecule was captured per two T cells. Whole-study results and caveats: Naive T cell percentage strongly correlated with TCR beta diversity.

This clonotype was found a few times. Its antigen is as yet unknown. Using a J-beta primer mix together with a sample-barcoded 5' primer, a second PCR was run for about 6 to 12 cycles. TCRdb reprocessed the 5' RACE reads with MiXCR, giving one entry per CDR3 protein. The repertoire has about 720,000 distinct CDR3 sequences, 20% to 25% of them found once; the top ten carry around 21%. Germline trimming cut 5 bases from V and 4 bases from J; bases unmatched to any gene: 4. Germline CDR1 reads SGHTA; CDR2 reads FQGNSA. The CDR3 is 13 residues long. Individuals who donated were healthy Caucasians from Russia aged about 6 to 100. Researchers isolated at least 6 million PBMCs per sample.

This TCR was sampled from a man in his 70s in good health. What was sequenced was blood. The V gene is TRBV7-2, the J gene TRBJ1-1; 7 positions agree with TRBD1. CDR3 in DNA: TGTGCCAGCAGCCAGACAGGGATCACTGAAGCTTTCTTT. Translated, it gives CASSQTGITEAFF.